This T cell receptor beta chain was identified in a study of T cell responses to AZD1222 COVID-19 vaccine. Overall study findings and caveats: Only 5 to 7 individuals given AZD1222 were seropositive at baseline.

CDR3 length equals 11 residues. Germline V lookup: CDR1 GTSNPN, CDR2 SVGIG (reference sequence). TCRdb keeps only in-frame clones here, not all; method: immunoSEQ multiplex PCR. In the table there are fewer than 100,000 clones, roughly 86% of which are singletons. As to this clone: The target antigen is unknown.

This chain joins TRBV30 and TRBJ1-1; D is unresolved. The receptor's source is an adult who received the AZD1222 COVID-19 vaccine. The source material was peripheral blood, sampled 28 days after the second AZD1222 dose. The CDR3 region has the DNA TGTTCGGGCGAGCGGAACACTGAAGCTTTCTTT. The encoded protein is CSGERNTEAFF.